This T cell receptor (beta chain) was found in a study of T cell responses to AZD1222 COVID-19 vaccine. Whole-study findings and limits: Following two doses of AZD1222, Spike-specific TCR breadth and depth rose.

As to this clone: Its antigen is currently unknown.

Method: immunoSEQ multiplex PCR; TCRdb's copy keeps in-frame clones and lacks some. The top ten hold 5.5% to 7.5% of the sample, which has 110,000 or so clones, about 91% seen once. This material consisted of peripheral blood, taken 28 days after the second AZD1222 dose. The source of this sequence is an adult who received the AZD1222 COVID-19 vaccine.

CDR3 residues: CAISESNVPGNTIYF. In nucleotides, the CDR3 is TGTGCCATCAGTGAGTCGAATGTCCCCGGAAACACCATATATTTT. V usage is TRBV10-3 and J usage is TRBJ1-3, with D hard to call. This CDR3 spans 15 amino acids. Germline-derived CDR1 and CDR2 are ENHRY and SYGVKD. V lost 0 bases and J 4 bases, leaving 10 bases between the germline ends.